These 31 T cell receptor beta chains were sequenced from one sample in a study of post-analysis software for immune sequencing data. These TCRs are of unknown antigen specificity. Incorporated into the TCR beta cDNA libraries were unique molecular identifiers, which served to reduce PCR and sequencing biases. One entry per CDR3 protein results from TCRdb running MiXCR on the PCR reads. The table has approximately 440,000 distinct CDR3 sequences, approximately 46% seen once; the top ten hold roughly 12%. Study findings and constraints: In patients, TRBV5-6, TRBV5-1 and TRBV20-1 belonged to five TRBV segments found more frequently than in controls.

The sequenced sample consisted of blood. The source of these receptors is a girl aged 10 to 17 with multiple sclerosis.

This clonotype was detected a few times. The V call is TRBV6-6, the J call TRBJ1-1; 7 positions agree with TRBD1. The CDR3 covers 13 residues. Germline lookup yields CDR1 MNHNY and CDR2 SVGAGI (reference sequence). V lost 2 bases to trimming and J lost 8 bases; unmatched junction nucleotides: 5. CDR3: CASSYAPDREAFF. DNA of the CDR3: TGTGCCAGCAGTTACGCCCCGGACAGGGAAGCTTTCTTT.

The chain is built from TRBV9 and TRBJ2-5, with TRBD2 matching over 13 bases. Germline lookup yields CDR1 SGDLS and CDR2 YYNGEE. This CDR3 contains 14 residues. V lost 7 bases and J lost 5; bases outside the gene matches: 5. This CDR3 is CASGETSGRETQYF. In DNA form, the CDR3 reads TGTGCCAGCGGGGAGACTAGCGGGAGGGAGACCCAGTACTTC.

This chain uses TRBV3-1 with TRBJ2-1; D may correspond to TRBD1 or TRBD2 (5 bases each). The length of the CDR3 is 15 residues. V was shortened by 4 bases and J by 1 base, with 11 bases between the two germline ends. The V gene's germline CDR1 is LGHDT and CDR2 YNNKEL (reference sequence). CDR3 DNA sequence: TGTGCCAGCAGCCTCGGGACGTATTCCTACAATGAGCAGTTCTTC. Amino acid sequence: CASSLGTYSYNEQFF.

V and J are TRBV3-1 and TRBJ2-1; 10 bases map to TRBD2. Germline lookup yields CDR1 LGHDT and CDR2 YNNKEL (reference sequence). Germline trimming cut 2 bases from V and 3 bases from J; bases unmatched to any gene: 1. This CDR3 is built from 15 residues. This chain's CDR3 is CASSQTSGVYNEQFF. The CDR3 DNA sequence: TGTGCCAGCAGCCAAACTAGCGGGGTCTACAATGAGCAGTTCTTC.

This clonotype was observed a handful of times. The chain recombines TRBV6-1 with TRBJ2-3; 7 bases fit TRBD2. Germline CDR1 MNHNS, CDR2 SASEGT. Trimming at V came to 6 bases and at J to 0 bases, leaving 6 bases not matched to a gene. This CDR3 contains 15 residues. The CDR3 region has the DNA TGTGCCAGCAGATGGAGCGGGATGAGCACAGATACGCAGTATTTT. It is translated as CASRWSGMSTDTQYF.

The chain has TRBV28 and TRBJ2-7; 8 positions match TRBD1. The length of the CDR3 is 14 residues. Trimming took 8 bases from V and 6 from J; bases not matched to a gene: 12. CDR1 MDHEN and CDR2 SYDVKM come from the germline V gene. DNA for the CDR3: TGTGCCAGCGGCGACCAACAGGGGGGTCTCGAGCAGTACTTC. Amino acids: CASGDQQGGLEQYF. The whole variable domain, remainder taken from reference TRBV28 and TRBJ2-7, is DVKVTQSSRYLVKRTGEKVFLECVQDMDHENMFWYRQDPGLGLRLIYFSYDVKMKEKGDIPEGYSVSREKKERFSLILESASTNQTSMYLCASGDQQGGLEQYFGPGTRLTVT.

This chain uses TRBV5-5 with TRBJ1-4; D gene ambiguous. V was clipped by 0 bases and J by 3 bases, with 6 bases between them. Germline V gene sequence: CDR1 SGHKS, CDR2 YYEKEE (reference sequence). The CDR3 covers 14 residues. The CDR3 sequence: CASSLDRPNEKLFF. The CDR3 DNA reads TGTGCCAGCAGCTTGGACAGACCTAATGAAAAACTGTTTTTT.

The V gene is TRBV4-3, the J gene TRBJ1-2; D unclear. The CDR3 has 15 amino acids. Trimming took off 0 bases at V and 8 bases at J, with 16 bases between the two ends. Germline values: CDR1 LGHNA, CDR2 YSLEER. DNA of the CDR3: TGCGCCAGCAGCCAAGATGAAGCGGTAGCGGGCGGCTACACCTTC. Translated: CASSQDEAVAGGYTF.

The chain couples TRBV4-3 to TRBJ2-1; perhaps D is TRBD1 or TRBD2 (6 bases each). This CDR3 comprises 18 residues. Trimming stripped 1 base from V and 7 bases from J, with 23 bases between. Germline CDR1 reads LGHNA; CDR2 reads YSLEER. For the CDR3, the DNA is TGCGCCAGCAGCCAAGGAAGTGGAGGGACATTTGGAGGGAATGAGCAGTTCTTC. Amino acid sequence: CASSQGSGGTFGGNEQFF.

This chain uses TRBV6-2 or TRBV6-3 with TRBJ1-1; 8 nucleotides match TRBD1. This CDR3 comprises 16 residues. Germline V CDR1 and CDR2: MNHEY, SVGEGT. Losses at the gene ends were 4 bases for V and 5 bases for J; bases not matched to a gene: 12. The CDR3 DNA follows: TGTGCCAGCAGTTCACTAGGACAGGGACGACGGACTGAAGCTTTCTTT. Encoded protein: CASSSLGQGRRTEAFF.

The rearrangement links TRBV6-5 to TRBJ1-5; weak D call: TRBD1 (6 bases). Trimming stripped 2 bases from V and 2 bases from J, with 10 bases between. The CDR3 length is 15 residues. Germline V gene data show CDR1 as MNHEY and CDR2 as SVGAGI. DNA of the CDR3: TGTGCCAGCAGTTACAGAGGGGGTGGCAATCAGCCCCAGCATTTT. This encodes CASSYRGGGNQPQHF.

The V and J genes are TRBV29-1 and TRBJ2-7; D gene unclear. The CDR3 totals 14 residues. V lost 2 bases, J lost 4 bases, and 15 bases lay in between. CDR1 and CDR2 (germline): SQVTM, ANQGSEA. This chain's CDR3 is CSVEIPPQPYEQYF. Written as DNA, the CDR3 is TGCAGCGTTGAAATCCCCCCCCAGCCATACGAGCAGTACTTC.

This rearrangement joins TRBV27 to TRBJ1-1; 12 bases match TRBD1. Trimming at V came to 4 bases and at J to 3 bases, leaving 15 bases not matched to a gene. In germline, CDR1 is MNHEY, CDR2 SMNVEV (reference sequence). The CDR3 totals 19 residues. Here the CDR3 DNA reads TGTGCCAGCAGTTCGACGTGGACCGGGACAGGGGGCGCGTACACTGAAGCTTTCTTT. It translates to CASSSTWTGTGGAYTEAFF.

The CDR3 is CASSPSAGPHYGYTF. The CDR3 region has the DNA TGTGCCAGCAGCCCCTCCGCCGGACCCCATTATGGCTACACCTTC. The rearrangement links TRBV4-2 to TRBJ1-2; D call uncertain. CDR3 size: 15 residues. V lost 4 bases, J lost 5 bases, and 17 bases lay in between. CDR1 and CDR2 from the germline V gene are LGHNA and YNFKEQ.

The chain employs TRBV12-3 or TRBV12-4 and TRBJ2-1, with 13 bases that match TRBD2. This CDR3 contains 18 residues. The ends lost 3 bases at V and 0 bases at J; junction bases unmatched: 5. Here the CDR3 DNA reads TGTGCCAGCAGTTTCCGGACTAGCGGGAGTAGCTCCTACAATGAGCAGTTCTTC. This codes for CASSFRTSGSSSYNEQFF.

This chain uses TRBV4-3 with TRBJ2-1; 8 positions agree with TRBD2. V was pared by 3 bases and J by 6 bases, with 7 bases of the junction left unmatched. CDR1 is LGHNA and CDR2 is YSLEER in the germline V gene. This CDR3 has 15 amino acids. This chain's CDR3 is CASSHSGTRINEQFF. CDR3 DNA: TGCGCCAGCAGCCACTCCGGGACTAGGATCAATGAGCAGTTCTTC.

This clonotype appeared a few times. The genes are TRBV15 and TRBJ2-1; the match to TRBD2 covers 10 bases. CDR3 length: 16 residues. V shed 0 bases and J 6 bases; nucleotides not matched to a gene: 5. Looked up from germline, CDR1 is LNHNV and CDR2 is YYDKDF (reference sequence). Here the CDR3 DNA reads TGTGCCACCAGCAGAGATCCTAGCGGGAGTAGCAATGAGCAGTTCTTC. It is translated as CATSRDPSGSSNEQFF.

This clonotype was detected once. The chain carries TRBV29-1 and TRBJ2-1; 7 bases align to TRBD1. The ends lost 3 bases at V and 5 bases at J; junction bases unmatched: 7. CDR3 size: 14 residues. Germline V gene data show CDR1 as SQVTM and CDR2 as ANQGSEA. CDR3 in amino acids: CSVDQGDRNNEQFF. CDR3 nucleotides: TGCAGCGTTGACCAGGGGGACAGAAACAATGAGCAGTTCTTC.

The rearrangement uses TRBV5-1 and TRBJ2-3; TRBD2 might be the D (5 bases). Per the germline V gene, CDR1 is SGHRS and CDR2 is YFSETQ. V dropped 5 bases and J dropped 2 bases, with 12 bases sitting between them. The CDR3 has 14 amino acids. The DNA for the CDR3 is TGCGCCAGCAGAAAAGCGGAATACACAGATACGCAGTATTTT. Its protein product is CASRKAEYTDTQYF.

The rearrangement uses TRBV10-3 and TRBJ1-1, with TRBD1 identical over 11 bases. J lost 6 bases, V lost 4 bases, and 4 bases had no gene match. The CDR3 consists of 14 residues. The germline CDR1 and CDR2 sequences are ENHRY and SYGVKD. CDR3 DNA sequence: TGTGCCATCAGTGGGACAGGGGGCGCATCTGAAGCTTTCTTT. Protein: CAISGTGGASEAFF.

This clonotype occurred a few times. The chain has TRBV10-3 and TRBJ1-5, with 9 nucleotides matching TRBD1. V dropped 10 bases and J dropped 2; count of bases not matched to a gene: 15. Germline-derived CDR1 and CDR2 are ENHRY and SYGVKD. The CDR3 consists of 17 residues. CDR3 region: CASAPPGQGRGNQPQHF. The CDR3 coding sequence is TGTGCCAGCGCCCCGCCGGGACAGGGTCGGGGCAATCAGCCCCAGCATTTT.

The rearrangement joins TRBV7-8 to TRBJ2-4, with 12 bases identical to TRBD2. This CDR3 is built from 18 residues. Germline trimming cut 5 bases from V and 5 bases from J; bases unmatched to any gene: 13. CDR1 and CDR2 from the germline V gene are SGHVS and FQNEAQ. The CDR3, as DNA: TGTGCCAGCAGCATACGGACTAGCGGGGACCTTCGGGAAAACATTCAGTACTTC. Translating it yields CASSIRTSGDLRENIQYF.

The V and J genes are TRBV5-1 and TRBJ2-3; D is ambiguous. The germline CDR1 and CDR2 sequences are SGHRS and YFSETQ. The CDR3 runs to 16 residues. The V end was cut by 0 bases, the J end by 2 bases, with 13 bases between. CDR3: CASSLGSLRNTDTQYF. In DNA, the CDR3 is TGCGCCAGCAGCTTGGGCAGTCTTCGGAACACAGATACGCAGTATTTT.

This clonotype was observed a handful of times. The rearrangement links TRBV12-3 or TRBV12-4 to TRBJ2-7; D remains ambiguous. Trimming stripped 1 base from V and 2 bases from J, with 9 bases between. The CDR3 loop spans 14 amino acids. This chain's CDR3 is CASSLGTLTYEQYF. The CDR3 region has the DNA TGTGCCAGCAGTTTAGGGACCTTAACCTACGAGCAGTACTTC.

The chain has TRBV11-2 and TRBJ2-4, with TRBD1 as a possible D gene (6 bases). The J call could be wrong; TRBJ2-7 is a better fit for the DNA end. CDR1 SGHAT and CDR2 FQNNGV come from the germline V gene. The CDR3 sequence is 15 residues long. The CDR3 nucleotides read TGTGCCAGCAGCTTAGGCCGGACAGTCCCCTACGAGCAGTACTTC. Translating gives CASSLGRTVPYEQYF.

This CDR3 is CASRSRDRGSYGYTF. In DNA, the CDR3 is TGTGCCAGCAGGTCCCGGGACAGGGGGTCCTATGGCTACACCTTC. The chain couples TRBV6-5 to TRBJ1-2, with TRBD1 identical over 11 bases. Germline loops: CDR1 MNHEY, CDR2 SVGAGI. The V gene end was trimmed by 6 bases and the J gene end by 4 bases; junction bases not matched to a gene: 7. The length of the CDR3 is 15 residues.

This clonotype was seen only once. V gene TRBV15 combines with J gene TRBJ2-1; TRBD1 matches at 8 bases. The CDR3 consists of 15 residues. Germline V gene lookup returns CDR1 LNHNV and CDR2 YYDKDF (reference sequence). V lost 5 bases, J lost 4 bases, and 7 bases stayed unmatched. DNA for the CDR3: TGTGCCACCAGCCCCCGACAGGGGCCGTACAATGAGCAGTTCTTC. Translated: CATSPRQGPYNEQFF.

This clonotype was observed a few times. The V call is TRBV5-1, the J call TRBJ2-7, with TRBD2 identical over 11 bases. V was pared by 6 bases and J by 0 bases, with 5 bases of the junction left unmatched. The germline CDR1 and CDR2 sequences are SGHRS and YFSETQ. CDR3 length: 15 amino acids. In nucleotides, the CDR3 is TGCGCCAGCATTCCCGGGACTAGCGGCTCCTACGAGCAGTACTTC. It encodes CASIPGTSGSYEQYF.

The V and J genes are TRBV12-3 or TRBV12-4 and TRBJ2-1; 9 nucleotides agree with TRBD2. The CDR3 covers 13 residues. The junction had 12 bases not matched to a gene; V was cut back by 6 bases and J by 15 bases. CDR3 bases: TGTGCCAGCAGCAGAGAGACCGGGACTAGCCTGTTCTTC. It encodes CASSRETGTSLFF.

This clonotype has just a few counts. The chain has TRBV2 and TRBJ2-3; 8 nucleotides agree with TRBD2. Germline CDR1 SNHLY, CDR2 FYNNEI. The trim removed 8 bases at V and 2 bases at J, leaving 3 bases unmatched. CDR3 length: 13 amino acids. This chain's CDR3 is CASGLALTDTQYF. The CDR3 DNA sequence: TGTGCCAGCGGACTAGCCCTCACAGATACGCAGTATTTT.

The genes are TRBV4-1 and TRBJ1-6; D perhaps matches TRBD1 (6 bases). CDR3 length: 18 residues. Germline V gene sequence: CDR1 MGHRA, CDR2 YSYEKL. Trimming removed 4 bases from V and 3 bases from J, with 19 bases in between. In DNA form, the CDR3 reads TGCGCCAGCAGCCCCGGCGTAACAGGGCGAGACTATAATTCACCCCTCCACTTT. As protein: CASSPGVTGRDYNSPLHF.